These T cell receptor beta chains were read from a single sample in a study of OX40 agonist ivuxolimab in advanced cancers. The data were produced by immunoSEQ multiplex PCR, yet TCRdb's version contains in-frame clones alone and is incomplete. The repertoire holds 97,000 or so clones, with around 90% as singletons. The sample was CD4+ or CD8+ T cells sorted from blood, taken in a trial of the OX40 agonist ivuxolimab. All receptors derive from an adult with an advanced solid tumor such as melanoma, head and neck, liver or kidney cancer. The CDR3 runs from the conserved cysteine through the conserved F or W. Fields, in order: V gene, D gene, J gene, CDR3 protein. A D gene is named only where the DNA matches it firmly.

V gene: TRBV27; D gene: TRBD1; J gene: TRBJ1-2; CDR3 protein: CASSQYRGNYGYTF
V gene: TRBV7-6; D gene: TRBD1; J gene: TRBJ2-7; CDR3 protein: CASSPRTGAYEQYF
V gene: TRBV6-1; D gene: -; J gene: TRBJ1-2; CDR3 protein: CASKVQRTDYGCTF
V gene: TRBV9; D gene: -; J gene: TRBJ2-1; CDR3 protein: CASSVGVGGEQFF
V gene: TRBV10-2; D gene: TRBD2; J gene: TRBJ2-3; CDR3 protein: CASTNLAGGTDTQYF
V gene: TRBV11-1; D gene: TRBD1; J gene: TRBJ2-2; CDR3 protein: CASSAGQAAGELFF
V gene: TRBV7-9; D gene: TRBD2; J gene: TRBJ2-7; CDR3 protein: CASGGRETYEQYF
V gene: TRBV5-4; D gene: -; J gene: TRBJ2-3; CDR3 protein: CASSLVRGPDTQYF
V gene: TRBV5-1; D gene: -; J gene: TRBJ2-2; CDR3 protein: CASSHKHTGELFF
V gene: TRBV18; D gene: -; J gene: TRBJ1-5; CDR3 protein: CASSPPGVYQPQHF
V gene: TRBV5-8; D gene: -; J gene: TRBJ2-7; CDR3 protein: CASPGTYEQYF
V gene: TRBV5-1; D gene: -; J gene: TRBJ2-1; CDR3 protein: CASSLAGAAYNEQFF
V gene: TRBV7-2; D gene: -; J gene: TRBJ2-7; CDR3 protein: CASSLEEGYEQYF
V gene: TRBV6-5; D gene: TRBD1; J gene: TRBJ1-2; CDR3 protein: CASSWTGAQGYTF
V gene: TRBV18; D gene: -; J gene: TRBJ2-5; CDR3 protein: CASSPQIRGETQYF
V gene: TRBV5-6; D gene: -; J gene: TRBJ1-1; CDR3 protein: CASSKGLTQAFF
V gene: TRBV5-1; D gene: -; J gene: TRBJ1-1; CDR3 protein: CASSLAGGGTEAFF